A single sample is the source of the 21 T cell receptor beta chains below, sequenced in a study of blood T cell repertoires in COVID-19. This table comes from immunoSEQ multiplex PCR, and its TCRdb copy is limited to in-frame clones, with some not included. This table has about 360,000 clones, about four fifths appearing once. Sequenced input: peripheral blood. Every receptor here comes from a human donor with acute or convalescent COVID-19. The donor label of this sample is uncertain.

This sequence joins TRBV27 and TRBJ1-4; D is unclear. Trimming stripped 5 bases from V and 0 bases from J, with 13 bases between. The CDR3 contains 16 residues. CDR1 MNHEY and CDR2 SMNVEV come from the germline V gene (reference sequence). The CDR3 spells CASSRRPGSTNEKLFF. The CDR3 bases are TGTGCCAGCAGTCGAAGACCGGGGTCAACTAATGAAAAACTGTTTTTT.

This chain joins TRBV3-1 (or the pseudogene TRBV3-2) and TRBJ1-2; maybe TRBD1 (5 bases). The CDR3 has 16 residues. Trimming removed 2 bases from V and 3 bases from J, with 16 bases in between. Germline lookup yields CDR1 LGHDT and CDR2 YNNKEL (reference sequence). CDR3 nucleotide sequence: TGTGCCAGCAGCCAAATTAGGGGTCGAAGAGACTATGGCTACACCTTC. Its translation: CASSQIRGRRDYGYTF.

The chain has TRBV29-1 and TRBJ1-2; 7 nucleotides match TRBD1. This CDR3 is built from 10 residues. Germline loops: CDR1 SQVTM, CDR2 ANQGSEA. Unmatched junction bases numbered 6, after V lost 7 bases and J lost 10 bases. The CDR3 DNA reads TGCAGCGCAGGGGACAGTTCCTACACCTTC. Protein: CSAGDSSYTF.

This chain links TRBV4-2 with TRBJ2-5, with 7 bases that match TRBD2. Germline-derived CDR1 and CDR2 are LGHNA and YNFKEQ. The CDR3 sequence is 14 residues long. The V and J ends lost 0 bases and 3 bases, in that order; junction bases with no gene match: 1. The CDR3 sequence: CASSQEGTKETQYF. CDR3 in DNA: TGTGCCAGCAGCCAAGAGGGGACTAAAGAGACCCAGTACTTC.

The J gene is TRBJ2-5, the V gene TRBV11-2; tentative D call: TRBD1 (5 bases). Trimming took off 0 bases at V and 1 base at J, with 12 bases between the two ends. CDR3 length: 16 residues. Germline V gene lookup returns CDR1 SGHAT and CDR2 FQNNGV. The CDR3 reads CASSLDPRGPQETQYF. The CDR3 DNA reads as TGTGCCAGCAGCTTAGACCCTAGGGGCCCCCAAGAGACCCAGTACTTC.

Worth noting for this clone: This may stem from a read error, because a much larger clone lies one nucleotide away. This rearrangement joins TRBV4-1 to TRBJ2-7; 9 bases map to TRBD1. This CDR3 is built from 14 residues. With V trimmed by 6 bases and J by 5 bases, 8 bases remained unmatched. Germline V gene lookup returns CDR1 MGHRA and CDR2 YSYEKL. CDR3: CASSPGTGSHEQYF. For the CDR3, the DNA is TGCGCCAGCAGTCCCGGGACAGGGTCCCACGAGCAGTACTTC.

CDR3 region: CAWSPDRARGYTF. The CDR3 DNA reads TGTGCCTGGAGTCCGGACAGGGCGCGTGGCTACACCTTC. This chain uses TRBV30 with TRBJ1-2; TRBD1 matches at 8 bases. Germline CDR1 GTSNPN, CDR2 SVGIG (reference sequence). The CDR3 spans 13 residues. V shed 2 bases, J shed 7 bases, and the junction held 6 bases outside the gene matches.

The chain employs TRBV7-2 and TRBJ1-2; D not resolved. V lost 1 base to trimming and J lost 4 bases, with 10 bases between them. CDR3 size: 14 residues. The V gene's germline CDR1 is SGHTA and CDR2 FQGNSA. CDR3 region: CASSLGGGFYGYTF. CDR3 DNA sequence: TGTGCCAGCAGCTTAGGAGGCGGGTTCTATGGCTACACCTTC.

The sample holds a few counts of this clone. The rearrangement uses TRBV14 and TRBJ1-6, with D possibly TRBD1 on 6 matching bases. The V gene lost 1 base and the J gene lost 6 bases, with 10 bases spanning the gap. Looked up from germline, CDR1 is SGHDN and CDR2 is FVKESK. CDR3 length equals 15 residues. The CDR3 coding sequence is TGTGCCAGCAGCCAAGGGCCAGGGGCTAATTCACCCCTCCACTTT. Encoded protein: CASSQGPGANSPLHF.

This clone showed up just a few times. V is TRBV9 and J is TRBJ1-1; tentative D call: TRBD1 (5 bases). The germline CDR1 and CDR2 sequences are SGDLS and YYNGEE. Trimming left V 5 bases short and J 1 base short, with 9 bases between. The CDR3 spans 13 residues. For the CDR3, the DNA is TGTGCCAGCAGAGCTACAGGGAACACTGAAGCTTTCTTT. Its protein product is CASRATGNTEAFF.

Regarding this clone: At the DNA level, this CDR3 is encoded by other sequences in the same sample as well. J is TRBJ2-1 and V is TRBV18; TRBD2 matches at 9 bases. V lost 4 bases, J lost 5 bases, and 3 bases stayed unmatched. This CDR3 region has 14 residues. Germline values: CDR1 KGHSH, CDR2 LQKENI. This CDR3 is CASSLAGGNNEQFF. The CDR3 DNA sequence: TGTGCCAGCTCACTCGCGGGGGGGAACAATGAGCAGTTCTTC.

The chain combines TRBV4-2 with TRBJ2-7; 9 bases align to TRBD2. The CDR3 totals 17 residues. CDR1 is LGHNA, CDR2 YNFKEQ, per germline. V was clipped by 1 base and J by 3 bases; unmatched bases: 10. The CDR3 loop reads CASSQGDGTSRGYEQYF. CDR3 bases: TGTGCCAGCAGCCAAGGGGACGGGACTAGCAGGGGCTACGAGCAGTACTTC.

This clone was recorded only once. In the same sample, other DNA sequences code for this CDR3. The chain recombines TRBV5-8 with TRBJ2-5; unclear D gene. CDR3 size: 13 residues. The ends were cut back, 2 bases at V and 0 bases at J, with 5 bases in the middle. CDR1 and CDR2 (germline): SGHTS, YDEGEE. The CDR3 DNA follows: TGTGCCAGCAGCTTTCAGTACCAAGAGACCCAGTACTTC. Translating gives CASSFQYQETQYF.

The rearrangement joins TRBV19 to TRBJ1-6; D is uncertain. CDR1 LNHDA and CDR2 SQIVND come from the germline V gene (reference sequence). CDR3 length equals 16 residues. V shed 4 bases and J shed 11 bases, with 21 bases lying between them. The CDR3 reads CASSNRAEGFTAPLHF. DNA of the CDR3: TGTGCCAGTAGTAACCGGGCGGAGGGCTTCACGGCACCCCTCCACTTT.

This clone was counted a few times. V is TRBV30 and J is TRBJ1-5, with 8 bases fitting TRBD1. The CDR3 is 15 amino acids. The V gene's germline CDR1 is GTSNPN and CDR2 SVGIG (reference sequence). The V and J ends lost 3 bases and 7 bases, in that order; junction bases with no gene match: 11. As DNA, the CDR3 is TGTGCCTGGAGAGGACAGGGAGCTTTGACCCAGCCCCAGCATTTT. Encoded protein: CAWRGQGALTQPQHF. The full variable domain, with the rest looked up from reference TRBV30 and TRBJ1-5, is SQTIHQWPATLVQPVGSPLSLECTVEGTSNPNLYWYRQAAGRGLQLLFYSVGIGQISSEVPQNLSASRPQDRQFILSSKKLLLSDSGFYLCAWRGQGALTQPQHFGDGTRLSIL.

The chain joins TRBV4-2 to TRBJ1-4, with unresolved D. Trimming took off 0 bases at V and 3 bases at J, with 8 bases between the two ends. The CDR3 has 15 residues. Germline CDR1 LGHNA, CDR2 YNFKEQ. CDR3 coding DNA: TGTGCCAGCAGCCAAGATAGCAGCCCTAATGAAAAACTGTTTTTT. It codes for CASSQDSSPNEKLFF.

V is TRBV20-1 and J is TRBJ1-1; TRBD1 matches at 7 bases. The V gene's germline CDR1 is DFQATT and CDR2 SNEGSKA (reference sequence). The CDR3 has 11 amino acids. Trimming cost V 4 bases and J 7 bases; bases outside gene matches: 3. Here the CDR3 DNA reads TGCAGTGCTACGGGGGACAGTGAAGCTTTCTTT. Translation gives CSATGDSEAFF.

CDR3 sequence: CASSLGLVPYTDTQYF. As DNA, the CDR3 is TGTGCCAGCAGCTTGGGACTAGTCCCCTACACAGATACGCAGTATTTT. V gene TRBV7-6 combines with J gene TRBJ2-3; 8 bases align to TRBD2. CDR3 size: 16 residues. Trimming removed 3 bases from V and 2 bases from J; junction bases left unmatched: 7. Germline V lookup: CDR1 SGHVS, CDR2 FNYEAQ.

J is TRBJ2-1 and V is TRBV5-1; 7 nucleotides line up with TRBD2. The CDR3 length is 14 residues. CDR1 is SGHRS, CDR2 YFSETQ, per germline. The J segment lost 9 bases and the V segment lost 2 bases, leaving 8 bases of the junction unmatched. The CDR3 loop reads CASSFGGSEVEQFF. The CDR3 coding sequence is TGCGCCAGCAGCTTCGGCGGGAGCGAGGTTGAGCAGTTCTTC.

The V call is TRBV19, the J call TRBJ1-1; 9 bases are shared with TRBD1. Trimming took 7 bases from V and 1 from J; bases not matched to a gene: 10. CDR1 and CDR2 from the germline V gene are LNHDA and SQIVND (reference sequence). The CDR3 has 16 residues. In DNA form, the CDR3 reads TGTGCCAGTACTCCGAGACAGGGGGAAGGGAACACTGAAGCTTTCTTT. Translated: CASTPRQGEGNTEAFF. Full variable domain (remainder filled in from reference TRBV19 and TRBJ1-1): DGGITQSPKYLFRKEGQNVTLSCEQNLNHDAMYWYRQDPGQGLRLIYYSQIVNDFQKGDIAEGYSVSREKKESFPLTVTSAQKNPTAFYLCASTPRQGEGNTEAFFGQGTRLTVV.

The CDR3 DNA follows: TGTGCCTGGAGTCTAAGCTATAGCAATCAGCCCCAGCATTTT. Protein sequence: CAWSLSYSNQPQHF. V is TRBV30 and J is TRBJ1-5; D unresolved. Trimming pared 2 bases from V and 0 bases from J, leaving 8 bases between. The CDR3 totals 14 residues. The germline CDR1 and CDR2 sequences are GTSNPN and SVGIG (reference sequence).